This T cell receptor beta chain originates from a study of identical twins. TCRdb used MiXCR to reprocess the 5' RACE reads, holding one entry per CDR3 protein. The sample records about 890,000 distinct CDR3 sequences, more than 9% being singletons. This clonotype was picked up many times. Per the germline V gene, CDR1 is SGDLS and CDR2 is YYNGEE. This CDR3 is 14 amino acids long. Trimming cost V 4 bases and J 8 bases, with 18 bases left between them. These data are also associated with another study on yellow fever vaccine responses in identical twins. That paper notes: Reportedly, twins showed a vaccine T cell response that looked partly convergent and partly personalized.

The clonotype was recovered from a woman aged 18-29 years in good health. The V call is TRBV9, the J call TRBJ1-2; D is uncertain. Material for sequencing was PBMCs. CDR3 sequence (DNA): TGTGCCAGCAGCCCAGACGGGTTAGTAGGAGGCTACACCTTC. It specifies CASSPDGLVGGYTF.